The source of this T cell receptor beta chain is a study of vaccination effects on CD4 cells after COVID-19. With 5 bases removed from V and 4 bases from J, the gap between germline ends came to 11 bases. From germline, CDR1 is MNHEY and CDR2 SMNVEV (reference sequence). The CDR3 consists of 13 residues. The sample holds a few counts of this clone. Its specificity is unknown. Sequencing used immunoSEQ multiplex PCR; TCRdb keeps in-frame clones, though not all of them. The sample yields tens of thousands of clones, around 72% seen once. Antigen-specific CD4+ T cells were expanded with viral peptide pools in the ViraFEST assay before sequencing. The culture ran for 10 days before CD4+ T cells were isolated. A PCR test confirmed that the person had SARS-CoV-2 infection between March and December 2020. The authors exchanged half the medium for IL-2 medium on days 3 and 7. General observations from the study: Among infection- and vaccine-induced clones, marked clonal contraction occurred late after vaccination.

This sequence originates from a human donor who had a prior SARS-CoV-2 infection. The input for sequencing was CD4+ T cells from PBMCs cultured with HCoV-NL63 spike peptides, taken before COVID-19 vaccination. The V gene is TRBV27, the J gene TRBJ1-1, with D maybe TRBD1 (6 bases). The CDR3 DNA sequence: TGTGCCAGCAGTCAACAGGGCCGCACTGAAGCTTTCTTT. This gives the protein CASSQQGRTEAFF.